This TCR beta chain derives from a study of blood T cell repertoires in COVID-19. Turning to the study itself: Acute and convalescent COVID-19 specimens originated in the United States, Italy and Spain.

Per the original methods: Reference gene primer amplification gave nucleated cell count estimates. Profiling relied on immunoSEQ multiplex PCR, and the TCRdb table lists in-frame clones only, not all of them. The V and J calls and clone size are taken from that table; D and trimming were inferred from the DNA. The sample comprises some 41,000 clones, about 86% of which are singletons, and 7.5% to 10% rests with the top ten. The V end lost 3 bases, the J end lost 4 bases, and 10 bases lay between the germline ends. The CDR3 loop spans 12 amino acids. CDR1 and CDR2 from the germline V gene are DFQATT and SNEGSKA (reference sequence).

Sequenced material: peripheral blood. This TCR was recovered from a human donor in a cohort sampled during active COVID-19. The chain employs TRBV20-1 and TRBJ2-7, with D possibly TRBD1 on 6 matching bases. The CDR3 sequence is CSASTGKYEQYF. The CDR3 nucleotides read TGCAGTGCTAGTACAGGGAAGTACGAGCAGTACTTC.